This paragraph covers one T cell receptor (beta chain) sequence. The antigen remains undetermined. This sample was taken from a study of OX40 agonist ivuxolimab in advanced cancers. Overall study context: Those treated in dose escalation had hepatocellular carcinoma, melanoma, renal cell cancer or head and neck cancer.

Method: immunoSEQ multiplex PCR; TCRdb's copy keeps in-frame clones and lacks some. The sample has approximately 82,000 clones, 80% to 95% seen once. Findings of the study overall: Partial responders dosed at 0.1-3.0 mg/kg displayed clonal expansion ranking among the lowest. CD8+ T cells averaged more expanded clones than CD4+.

The CDR3 is 13 residues long. V lost 5 bases to trimming and J lost 1 base, with 11 bases between them. The germline CDR1 and CDR2 sequences are GTSNPN and SVGIG (reference sequence). This specimen consisted of CD4+ or CD8+ T cells sorted from blood, obtained in a trial of the OX40 agonist ivuxolimab. The V and J genes are TRBV30 and TRBJ1-1, with TRBD1 as a possible D gene (6 bases). The origin of this receptor is an adult with an advanced solid tumor such as melanoma, head and neck, liver or kidney cancer. CDR3 protein: CAWGDNSNTEAFF. The CDR3 DNA follows: TGTGCCTGGGGGGACAACTCGAACACTGAAGCTTTCTTT.